Each of the 2 T cell receptor beta chains below was sequenced from the same sample in a study of cytomegalovirus exposure and HLA in healthy donors. Amplification used 60 Vbeta primers and 13 Jbeta primers. Data came from immunoSEQ multiplex PCR; TCRdb stores just in-frame clones and leaves some out. The profile covers about 190,000 clones, with roughly 76% appearing a single time and roughly 2.1% taken by the ten largest. Sequencing was done on a sample of PBMCs. Receptors originate from a young woman in good health and CMV-seropositive.

V is TRBV5-5 and J is TRBJ2-7; TRBD1 is a possible D gene (6 bases). The CDR3 runs to 15 residues. Trimming left V 1 base short and J 0 bases short, with 11 bases between. Germline CDR1 SGHKS, CDR2 YYEKEE (reference sequence). The CDR3 sequence: CASSLYDRSSYEQYF. The CDR3 DNA reads TGTGCCAGCAGCTTGTATGACAGGAGCTCCTACGAGCAGTACTTC.

This clone was observed a few times. This chain connects TRBV7-2 to TRBJ2-3; D ambiguous. The CDR3 length is 14 residues. The ends were cut back, 0 bases at V and 2 bases at J, with 6 bases in the middle. Germline CDR1 reads SGHTA; CDR2 reads FQGNSA. CDR3 bases: TGTGCCAGCAGCTTAGCCGTCCTCACAGATACGCAGTATTTT. Its translation is CASSLAVLTDTQYF.